The 9 T cell receptor beta chains in this list originate from one sample, sequenced in a study of blood T cell repertoires in COVID-19. Using immunoSEQ multiplex PCR, the repertoire was profiled, and TCRdb retains in-frame clones only, with some absent. The sample consists of fewer than 300,000 clones, about nine tenths of them appearing once. Sequenced material: peripheral blood. The receptors derive from a man aged 55 to 69 who had recovered from COVID-19.

The chain uses TRBV5-4 and TRBJ2-7; 9 nucleotides align to TRBD1. Germline trimming cut 2 bases from V and 5 bases from J; bases unmatched to any gene: 11. Germline lookup yields CDR1 SGHNT and CDR2 YYREEE (reference sequence). The CDR3 spans 16 residues. The CDR3 coding sequence is TGTGCCAGCAGCTTTGAAAGAGTGAGGACAGGGGACGAGCAGTACTTC. This codes for CASSFERVRTGDEQYF.

The table lists this clone with a count of one. The chain links TRBV5-1 to TRBJ1-2; possible D gene TRBD1, 6 bases. Trimming removed 3 bases at V and 2 bases at J, with 8 bases between. Germline CDR1 is SGHRS and CDR2 is YFSETQ. This CDR3 contains 13 residues. The DNA of the CDR3 is TGCGCCAGCAGCTCTGGACAGAACTATGGCTACACCTTC. Translating gives CASSSGQNYGYTF.

The V gene is TRBV3-1 (or the pseudogene TRBV3-2), the J gene TRBJ2-5, with 7 bases matching TRBD1. The V segment lost 3 bases and the J segment 4 bases; nucleotides outside the gene matches: 5. CDR1 is LGHDT, CDR2 YNNKEL, per germline (reference sequence). The CDR3 consists of 14 residues. Here the CDR3 reads CASSQTGSGETQYF. As DNA, the CDR3 is TGTGCCAGCAGCCAGACAGGGTCGGGAGAGACCCAGTACTTC.

The chain joins TRBV7-2 to TRBJ2-2; 8 bases match TRBD2. V lost 5 bases, J lost 3 bases, and 8 bases stayed unmatched. Germline assignment: CDR1 SGHTA and CDR2 FQGNSA. The CDR3 contains 16 residues. This CDR3 reads CASSEQASGYTGELFF. In nucleotides, the CDR3 is TGTGCCAGCAGCGAGCAGGCTAGCGGGTACACCGGGGAGCTGTTTTTT.

This chain links TRBV10-3 with TRBJ1-4; no reliable D call. The V and J ends lost 2 bases and 0 bases respectively, with 19 bases between them. CDR3 size: 19 residues. Germline CDR1 reads ENHRY; CDR2 reads SYGVKD. The DNA for the CDR3 is TGTGCCATCAGTGAGGCAGTGACATCCGCTCGTCCAACTAATGAAAAACTGTTTTTT. This codes for CAISEAVTSARPTNEKLFF.

CDR3 sequence (DNA): TGTGCCAGTAGTCAAGTAGGGGGACAGGCCGGCGAGCAGTACTTC. Translating it yields CASSQVGGQAGEQYF. The V gene is TRBV19, the J gene TRBJ2-7; 8 nucleotides line up with TRBD1. With V trimmed by 5 bases and J by 6 bases, 12 bases remained unmatched. The CDR3 is 15 amino acids. Per the germline V gene, CDR1 is LNHDA and CDR2 is SQIVND (reference sequence). Using reference TRBV19 and TRBJ2-7 for the parts outside the CDR3, the full variable domain is DGGITQSPKYLFRKEGQNVTLSCEQNLNHDAMYWYRQDPGQGLRLIYYSQIVNDFQKGDIAEGYSVSREKKESFPLTVTSAQKNPTAFYLCASSQVGGQAGEQYFGPGTRLTVT.

The rearrangement joins TRBV7-9 to TRBJ2-5, with 8 bases matching TRBD1. The J segment lost 6 bases and the V segment lost 7 bases, leaving 7 bases of the junction unmatched. The germline V gene has CDR1 SEHNR and CDR2 FQNEAQ (reference sequence). The CDR3 is 13 residues long. As DNA, the CDR3 is TGTGCCAGCAACCTGGACAGGGACAAGACCCAGTACTTC. This gives the protein CASNLDRDKTQYF. Filled out from reference TRBV7-9 and TRBJ2-5, the complete variable domain reads DTGVSQNPRHKITKRGQNVTFRCDPISEHNRLYWYRQTLGQGPEFLTYFQNEAQLEKSRLLSDRFSAERPKGSFSTLEIQRTEQGDSAMYLCASNLDRDKTQYFGPGTRLLVL.

V is TRBV6-1 and J is TRBJ2-7; 11 bases match TRBD1. The CDR3 contains 17 residues. V lost 3 bases and J lost 3; bases outside the gene matches: 10. CDR1 MNHNS and CDR2 SASEGT come from the germline V gene. CDR3 sequence reads: CASSEGLPGQGGYEQYF. The CDR3 DNA follows: TGTGCCAGCAGTGAGGGCTTACCGGGACAGGGGGGCTACGAGCAGTACTTC.

The chain has TRBV12-3 or TRBV12-4 and TRBJ2-5, with TRBD1 matching 7 bases. Losses at the gene ends were 7 bases for V and 1 base for J; bases not matched to a gene: 3. This CDR3 region has 13 residues. The CDR3, as DNA: TGTGCCAGCACCGACAGGGCCCAAGAGACCCAGTACTTC. Its protein product is CASTDRAQETQYF.